The rows below give T cell receptor beta chains drawn from one sample of a study of PD-1 blockade in classical Hodgkin lymphoma. Using immunoSEQ multiplex PCR, the repertoire was profiled, and TCRdb retains in-frame clones only, with some absent. The repertoire holds approximately 20,000 clones, with roughly 85% as singletons. The sample in question was CD4+ T cells from blood, obtained before the fourth cycle of nivolumab. These receptors all come from a human donor with classical Hodgkin lymphoma. The CDR3 runs from the conserved cysteine through the conserved F or W. The order of the fields is clone size, D gene, V gene, J gene, CDR3 protein, CDR3 DNA. D genes are given only for firm matches. Clone size appears in some rows only: once, few, many, or a class for an expanded clone.

once	-	TRBV15	TRBJ2-5	CATSRDPNGEETQYF	TGTGCCACCAGCAGAGATCCCAACGGGGAAGAGACCCAGTACTTC
-	-	TRBV7-2	TRBJ2-1	CASSLVHGSSYNEQFF	TGTGCCAGCAGCTTGGTACATGGGAGCTCCTACAATGAGCAGTTCTTC
-	TRBD2	TRBV5-1	TRBJ2-2	CASTPSGSVTGELFF	TGCGCCAGCACCCCGAGCGGGAGCGTCACCGGGGAGCTGTTTTTT
-	-	TRBV28	TRBJ1-5	CASSLGGGGSNQPQHF	TGTGCCAGCAGCCTCGGAGGGGGGGGAAGCAATCAGCCCCAGCATTTT
-	-	TRBV6-1	TRBJ2-2	CASSEAIAMGTGELFF	TGTGCCAGCAGTGAAGCTATAGCTATGGGCACCGGGGAGCTGTTTTTT
-	-	TRBV5-1	TRBJ1-5	CASRPGTAPNQPQHF	TGCGCCAGCAGACCCGGGACGGCACCCAATCAGCCCCAGCATTTT
-	-	TRBV19	TRBJ2-2	CASSLNNGELFF	TGTGCCAGTAGTCTGAATAACGGGGAGCTGTTTTTT
-	-	TRBV19	TRBJ2-2	CASSEANTGELFF	TGTGCCAGTAGTGAGGCGAACACCGGGGAGCTGTTTTTT
once	-	TRBV18	TRBJ2-3	CASSPQSSADTQYF	TGTGCCAGCTCACCACAGAGCTCCGCAGATACGCAGTATTTT
few	TRBD2	TRBV11-2	TRBJ2-7	CASSVLKWGVAGGFYEQYF	TGTGCCAGCAGCGTCCTCAAATGGGGGGTCGCGGGAGGCTTCTACGAGCAGTACTTC
-	-	TRBV5-4	TRBJ2-2	CASSWNTGELFF	TGTGCCAGCAGCTGGAACACCGGGGAGCTGTTTTTT
-	-	TRBV4-1	TRBJ1-1	CASSRQQGGAEAFF	TGCGCCAGCAGCCGGCAACAGGGAGGGGCTGAAGCTTTCTTT
-	-	TRBV5-8	TRBJ2-7	CASSLDFQRGYEQYF	TGTGCCAGCAGCTTAGACTTCCAAAGGGGGTACGAGCAGTACTTC
-	TRBD1	TRBV6-6	TRBJ2-3	CASSYLFGTGTDTQYF	TGTGCCAGCAGTTACCTTTTTGGGACAGGGACAGATACGCAGTATTTT
-	TRBD2	TRBV28	TRBJ2-5	CASSPSGRSETQYF	TGTGCCAGCAGCCCCAGCGGGAGAAGCGAGACCCAGTACTTC
-	TRBD1	TRBV5-6	TRBJ2-5	CASSIGTVQETQYF	TGTGCCAGCAGCATAGGGACAGTACAAGAGACCCAGTACTTC
-	-	TRBV6-1	TRBJ2-7	CASILSRSIREQYF	TGTGCCAGCATATTGTCAAGGTCGATTCGGGAGCAGTACTTC
-	TRBD2	TRBV29-1	TRBJ2-7	CSVLPLGTSGYEQYF	TGCAGCGTTCTACCCCTCGGGACTAGCGGCTACGAGCAGTACTTC
-	-	TRBV19	TRBJ2-4	CASSIRGGQVEGIQYF	TGTGCCAGTAGTATAAGGGGGGGACAGGTAGAGGGCATTCAGTACTTC
few	-	TRBV10-2	TRBJ1-2	CASSATRTGNYGYTF	TGCGCCAGCAGTGCGACCCGGACGGGGAACTATGGCTACACCTTC
-	TRBD1	TRBV6-5	TRBJ2-2	CASSADRGRTGELFF	TGTGCCAGCAGTGCGGACAGGGGGCGCACCGGGGAGCTGTTTTTT
-	-	TRBV5-1	TRBJ1-2	CASSLRVGHSDSYGYTF	TGCGCCAGCAGCTTGAGGGTCGGGCATTCGGATAGCTATGGCTACACCTTC
-	-	TRBV28	TRBJ1-2	CASSLLRTGPGYTF	TGTGCCAGCAGTTTACTTCGTACCGGGCCTGGCTACACCTTC
few	-	TRBV5-1	TRBJ1-1	CASRTGENTEAFF	TGCGCCAGCAGGACAGGCGAGAACACTGAAGCTTTCTTT
-	TRBD2	TRBV7-2	TRBJ2-5	CASSLGRVLAGQETQYF	TGTGCCAGCAGCTTAGGTCGGGTCCTAGCGGGTCAAGAGACCCAGTACTTC
-	-	TRBV19	TRBJ1-5	CASSIGGRMWDQPQHF	TGTGCCAGTAGTATAGGCGGCAGGATGTGGGATCAGCCCCAGCATTTT
-	TRBD2	TRBV5-1	TRBJ2-5	CASSLIWREGLQTQYF	TGCGCCAGCAGCCTAATCTGGCGGGAGGGCCTGCAGACCCAGTACTTC
-	-	TRBV5-4	TRBJ2-5	CASSKTGGETQYF	TGTGCCAGCAGCAAAACTGGGGGAGAGACCCAGTACTTC
-	-	TRBV7-4	TRBJ2-2	CASSLYSALGDAGELFF	TGTGCCAGCAGCTTATACTCCGCGCTGGGGGACGCCGGGGAGCTGTTTTTT
-	-	TRBV2	TRBJ2-1	CASRPPGLYNEQFF	TGTGCCAGCAGGCCTCCGGGACTCTACAATGAGCAGTTCTTC
-	-	TRBV6-5	TRBJ2-1	CASRSRQESYNEQFF	TGTGCCAGCAGGTCCAGACAGGAGTCCTACAATGAGCAGTTCTTC
-	-	TRBV7-9	TRBJ2-5	CASRNRGEETQYF	TGTGCCAGCAGAAACCGAGGGGAAGAGACCCAGTACTTC
once	TRBD1	TRBV5-1	TRBJ2-3	CASSSKTGTGATDTQYF	TGCGCCAGCAGCTCAAAAACTGGGACAGGGGCCACAGATACGCAGTATTTT
-	TRBD2	TRBV28	TRBJ2-3	CASSFPSGGSTDTQYF	TGTGCCAGCAGTTTCCCTAGCGGAGGAAGCACAGATACGCAGTATTTT
-	-	TRBV2	TRBJ1-6	CASSGQVGGSSPLHF	TGTGCCAGCAGTGGCCAGGTGGGGGGAAGTTCACCCCTCCACTTT
few	TRBD1	TRBV6-1	TRBJ1-2	CASTRTGWAYGYTF	TGTGCCAGCACTAGGACAGGGTGGGCCTATGGCTACACCTTC
-	-	TRBV6-5	TRBJ2-1	CASSRGAANEQFF	TGTGCCAGCAGTCGCGGGGCCGCCAATGAGCAGTTCTTC
-	-	TRBV5-4	TRBJ2-3	CASSTELGAQYF	TGTGCCAGCAGCACAGAGCTGGGGGCGCAGTATTTT
-	TRBD1	TRBV28	TRBJ1-2	CASREHGTGDLYGYTF	TGTGCCAGCAGGGAACACGGGACAGGTGACCTCTATGGCTACACCTTC
-	-	TRBV14	TRBJ2-5	CASSQELGETQYF	TGTGCCAGCAGCCAAGAGTTGGGGGAGACCCAGTACTTC
few	-	TRBV6-1	TRBJ2-2	CASSRTVYGELFF	TGTGCCAGCAGTCGGACGGTTTACGGGGAGCTGTTTTTT
-	-	TRBV19	TRBJ1-1	CASSIKGRGTEAFF	TGTGCCAGTAGTATAAAAGGGAGGGGCACTGAAGCTTTCTTT
-	-	TRBV27	TRBJ2-7	CASSPRGLVYEQYF	TGTGCCAGCAGTCCTCGTGGGCTAGTCTACGAGCAGTACTTC
once	-	TRBV30	TRBJ2-2	CAAKGREANTGELFF	TGTGCCGCAAAGGGGCGGGAAGCGAACACCGGGGAGCTGTTTTTT
-	TRBD1	TRBV28	TRBJ1-4	CASKDRGREKLFF	TGTGCCAGCAAAGACAGGGGAAGGGAAAAACTGTTTTTT
-	-	TRBV6-5	TRBJ2-1	CASSYSNALTQFF	TGTGCCAGCAGTTACTCGAACGCTCTCACCCAGTTCTTC
few	-	TRBV5-8	TRBJ1-1	CASSLERNTEAFF	TGTGCCAGCAGCTTGGAGAGAAACACTGAAGCTTTCTTT
-	-	TRBV7-9	TRBJ2-2	CASSFPASTGELFF	TGTGCCAGCAGCTTTCCCGCGTCCACCGGGGAGCTGTTTTTT
-	-	TRBV18	TRBJ1-4	CASSRTQEGEKLFF	TGTGCCAGCTCACGCACCCAGGAGGGTGAAAAACTGTTTTTT
-	-	TRBV19	TRBJ2-6	CASSIYYNSGANVLTF	TGTGCCAGTAGTATATATTACAACTCTGGGGCCAACGTCCTGACTTTC
-	-	TRBV6-1	TRBJ1-5	CASSLGNQPQHF	TGTGCCAGCAGCCTTGGGAATCAGCCCCAGCATTTT